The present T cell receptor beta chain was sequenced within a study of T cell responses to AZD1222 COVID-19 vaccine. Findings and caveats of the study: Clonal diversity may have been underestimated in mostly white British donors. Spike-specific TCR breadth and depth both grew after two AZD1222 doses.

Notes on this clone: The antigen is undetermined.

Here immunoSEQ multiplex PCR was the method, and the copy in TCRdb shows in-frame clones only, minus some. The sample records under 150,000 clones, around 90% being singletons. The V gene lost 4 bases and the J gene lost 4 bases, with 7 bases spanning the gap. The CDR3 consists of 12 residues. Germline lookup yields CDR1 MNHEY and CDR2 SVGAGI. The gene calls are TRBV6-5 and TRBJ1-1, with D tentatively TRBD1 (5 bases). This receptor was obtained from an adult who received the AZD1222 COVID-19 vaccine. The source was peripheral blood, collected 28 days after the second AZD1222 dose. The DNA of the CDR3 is TGTGCCAGCAGTTCAGGGCTCACTGAAGCTTTCTTT. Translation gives CASSSGLTEAFF.